The 24 T cell receptor beta chains listed next were all sequenced from one sample in a study of long-term antiretroviral therapy in people with HIV. Samples were assayed with immunoSEQ v3.0 at survey level. Measured with immunoSEQ multiplex PCR; TCRdb has only the in-frame clones, and not every one. The repertoire holds 28,000 or so clones, 84% seen once, with less than 8% in the top ten. The sequencing here drew on unsorted PBMCs, taken 0.4 years after starting antiretroviral therapy. The receptors were gathered from a man aged 18 to 35 with HIV.

The V gene is TRBV9, the J gene TRBJ2-1; tentative D call: TRBD1 (5 bases). The ends were cut back, 0 bases at V and 6 bases at J, with 16 bases in the middle. Per the germline V gene, CDR1 is SGDLS and CDR2 is YYNGEE. The CDR3 contains 16 residues. Written as DNA, the CDR3 is TGTGCCAGCAGCGTAGTGGCGTCAGGGATGGGCAATGAGCAGTTCTTC. Translated, it gives CASSVVASGMGNEQFF.

This clone showed up just once. CDR3 in DNA: TGCGCCAGCAGTGAGGCGACTGGACCCTACGAGCAGTACTTC. Translating gives CASSEATGPYEQYF. V is TRBV10-1 and J is TRBJ2-7; D gene unclear. The germline V gene has CDR1 WNHNN and CDR2 SYGVQD (reference sequence). With 2 bases removed from V and 2 bases from J, the gap between germline ends came to 10 bases. This CDR3 spans 14 amino acids.

This chain uses TRBV9 with TRBJ2-3; D remains unclear. The CDR3 covers 15 residues. Germline V gene data show CDR1 as SGDLS and CDR2 as YYNGEE. The V end lost 0 bases, the J end lost 0 bases, and 8 bases lay between the germline ends. In DNA form, the CDR3 reads TGTGCCAGCAGCGTAGCTACATCTAGCACAGATACGCAGTATTTT. The encoded protein is CASSVATSSTDTQYF.

The genes are TRBV7-9 and TRBJ1-1; D unresolved. Germline values: CDR1 SEHNR, CDR2 FQNEAQ (reference sequence). V gave up 5 bases and J gave up 1 base, with 11 bases separating them. This CDR3 has 14 residues. CDR3 sequence reads: CASSVSDPNTEAFF. The DNA for the CDR3 is TGTGCCAGCAGCGTGTCGGACCCGAACACTGAAGCTTTCTTT. Full variable domain (outside the CDR3, taken from reference TRBV7-9 and TRBJ1-1): DTGVSQNPRHKITKRGQNVTFRCDPISEHNRLYWYRQTLGQGPEFLTYFQNEAQLEKSRLLSDRFSAERPKGSFSTLEIQRTEQGDSAMYLCASSVSDPNTEAFFGQGTRLTVV.

V and J are TRBV7-6 and TRBJ1-5, with a weak D call TRBD1 (5 bases). Germline CDR1 SGHVS, CDR2 FNYEAQ. Between the trimmed V and J ends, which lost 5 bases and 3 bases, there was a span of 14 bases. The CDR3 has 15 residues. The DNA of the CDR3 is TGTGCCAGCAGCCCCGAGGGACGGTCCAATCAGCCCCAGCATTTT. Amino acids: CASSPEGRSNQPQHF.

The genes are TRBV2 and TRBJ2-3, with TRBD2 matching over 8 bases. The CDR3 sequence is 16 residues long. Looked up from germline, CDR1 is SNHLY and CDR2 is FYNNEI. V shed 3 bases, J shed 4 bases, and the junction held 9 bases outside the gene matches. The DNA for the CDR3 is TGTGCCAGCAGTGATACTAGCGGCCCTAGCCCAGATACGCAGTATTTT. Translation gives CASSDTSGPSPDTQYF.

The genes are TRBV9 and TRBJ1-4; 7 bases are a match to TRBD1. Germline CDR1 and CDR2: SGDLS and YYNGEE. This CDR3 is 15 amino acids long. J was trimmed by 0 bases and V by 3 bases; bases with no gene match: 2. CDR3 sequence (DNA): TGTGCCAGCAGCGCCGGACAGGCAACTAATGAAAAACTGTTTTTT. As protein: CASSAGQATNEKLFF.

CDR3 region: CASSPPRVTTEAFF. In nucleotides, the CDR3 is TGTGCCAGCAGCCCCCCTCGGGTTACCACTGAAGCTTTCTTT. The rearrangement joins TRBV7-9 to TRBJ1-1; no definite D call. This CDR3 comprises 14 residues. V lost 5 bases and J lost 4, with 14 bases in between. Germline V gene sequence: CDR1 SEHNR, CDR2 FQNEAQ (reference sequence). Variable domain in full (rest from reference TRBV7-9 and TRBJ1-1): DTGVSQNPRHKITKRGQNVTFRCDPISEHNRLYWYRQTLGQGPEFLTYFQNEAQLEKSRLLSDRFSAERPKGSFSTLEIQRTEQGDSAMYLCASSPPRVTTEAFFGQGTRLTVV.

This chain connects TRBV7-2 to TRBJ1-2; TRBD1 aligns across 7 bases. The ends lost 2 bases at V and 4 bases at J; junction bases unmatched: 16. The CDR3 has 18 amino acids. Germline V CDR1 and CDR2: SGHTA, FQGNSA. DNA for the CDR3: TGTGCCAGCAGCTTATTGAGGACAGGCGGATGGGGGTTCTATGGCTACACCTTC. It codes for CASSLLRTGGWGFYGYTF.

This chain uses TRBV7-8 with TRBJ2-7; 16 nucleotides agree with TRBD2. CDR1 SGHVS and CDR2 FQNEAQ come from the germline V gene. This CDR3 spans 19 amino acids. The V and J ends lost 2 bases and 3 bases, in that order; junction bases with no gene match: 10. CDR3: CASSLNSGLAGGPIYEQYF. The DNA for the CDR3 is TGTGCCAGCAGCTTAAATTCGGGACTAGCGGGAGGGCCGATCTACGAGCAGTACTTC.

This clone was detected a few times. The chain links TRBV25-1 to TRBJ2-2; 8 nucleotides line up with TRBD2. The CDR3 totals 14 residues. Trimming cost V 7 bases and J 3 bases; bases outside gene matches: 4. Germline CDR1 is MGHDK and CDR2 is SYGVNS. CDR3 loop: CASMGAGDTGELFF. The CDR3 DNA reads as TGTGCCAGCATGGGAGCGGGAGACACCGGGGAGCTGTTTTTT.

Here the CDR3 DNA reads TGTGCCAGCAGCCAGGGGGGGGCTGTCGACAATGAGCAGTTCTTC. This codes for CASSQGGAVDNEQFF. The genes are TRBV5-4 and TRBJ2-1; perhaps D is TRBD1 or TRBD2 (7 bases each). The V gene lost 4 bases and the J gene lost 5 bases, with 16 bases spanning the gap. Germline V gives CDR1 SGHNT, CDR2 YYREEE (reference sequence). CDR3 length equals 15 residues. Full variable domain (outside the CDR3, taken from reference TRBV5-4 and TRBJ2-1): ETGVTQSPTHLIKTRGQQVTLRCSSQSGHNTVSWYQQALGQGPQFIFQYYREEENGRGNFPPRFSGLQFPNYSSELNVNALELDDSALYLCASSQGGAVDNEQFFGPGTRLTVL.

The chain couples TRBV27 to TRBJ1-1, with 7 bases matching TRBD1. The germline CDR1 and CDR2 sequences are MNHEY and SMNVEV (reference sequence). CDR3 size: 15 residues. V dropped 3 bases and J dropped 0; count of bases not matched to a gene: 4. CDR3 region: CASSFRDRLNTEAFF. Here the CDR3 DNA reads TGTGCCAGCAGTTTCCGGGACAGACTGAACACTGAAGCTTTCTTT.

This chain links TRBV19 with TRBJ2-1, with unresolved D. CDR3 length: 11 amino acids. Germline CDR1 LNHDA, CDR2 SQIVND (reference sequence). Deletions cut 9 bases from V and 3 bases from J, with 6 bases between. The CDR3 reads CASRIYNEQFF. As DNA, the CDR3 is TGTGCCAGCCGCATCTACAATGAGCAGTTCTTC.

In this sample, this clone turned up once. This sequence joins TRBV11-2 and TRBJ2-7; D tentatively fits TRBD1 or TRBD2 (5 bases each). The V end lost 5 bases, the J end lost 2 bases, and 16 bases lay between the germline ends. Germline CDR1 and CDR2: SGHAT and FQNNGV. This CDR3 region has 15 residues. The CDR3 loop is CASSQTRDATYEQYF. For the CDR3, the DNA is TGTGCCAGCAGCCAAACCAGGGACGCCACCTACGAGCAGTACTTC.

The rearrangement joins TRBV19 to TRBJ2-7, with no clear D. The CDR3 totals 13 residues. V lost 6 bases and J 3 bases, leaving 12 bases between the germline ends. CDR1 is LNHDA, CDR2 SQIVND, per germline (reference sequence). The CDR3 is CASSSESLYEQYF. CDR3 DNA sequence: TGTGCCAGTAGCTCGGAGTCCCTCTACGAGCAGTACTTC. The entire variable domain, with the rest obtained from reference TRBV19 and TRBJ2-7, is as follows: DGGITQSPKYLFRKEGQNVTLSCEQNLNHDAMYWYRQDPGQGLRLIYYSQIVNDFQKGDIAEGYSVSREKKESFPLTVTSAQKNPTAFYLCASSSESLYEQYFGPGTRLTVT.

This clone was observed a handful of times. The chain combines TRBV6-1 with TRBJ2-7, with D perhaps matching TRBD2 (6 bases). Trimming removed 4 bases at V and 3 bases at J, with 10 bases between. Germline CDR1 and CDR2: MNHNS and SASEGT. The CDR3 extends over 13 amino acids. The CDR3 DNA follows: TGTGCCAGCAGTGGGGACTCCGTCTACGAGCAGTACTTC. Translated: CASSGDSVYEQYF.

The chain is built from TRBV5-1 and TRBJ2-7, with D unresolved. V was trimmed by 4 bases and J by 0 bases, leaving 20 bases between them. In germline, CDR1 is SGHRS, CDR2 YFSETQ. The length of the CDR3 is 17 residues. The CDR3 bases are TGCGCCAGCAGCCCAAGTGCGGCACAGCGAAGCTCCTACGAGCAGTACTTC. Its protein product is CASSPSAAQRSSYEQYF.

The gene calls are TRBV28 and TRBJ1-5; tentative D call: TRBD1 (5 bases). This CDR3 has 16 amino acids. CDR1 MDHEN and CDR2 SYDVKM come from the germline V gene. V was pared by 1 base and J by 0 bases, with 10 bases between. For the CDR3, the DNA is TGTGCCAGCAGTTTATTCCGGGACCTTAGCAATCAGCCCCAGCATTTT. Amino acid sequence: CASSLFRDLSNQPQHF.

This clone has a handful of counts. The chain recombines TRBV5-1 with TRBJ1-2; 9 nucleotides agree with TRBD1. Germline CDR1 is SGHRS and CDR2 is YFSETQ. The CDR3 runs 15 residues. V lost 4 bases and J lost 0; bases outside the gene matches: 4. The CDR3 DNA reads as TGCGCCAGCAGCAAGGGGACAGGGACTAACTATGGCTACACCTTC. Amino acid sequence: CASSKGTGTNYGYTF.

The chain carries TRBV7-3 and TRBJ2-3; D is unresolved. CDR1 SGHTA and CDR2 FQGTGA come from the germline V gene. The CDR3 is made up of 13 amino acids. Trimming stripped 1 base from V and 3 bases from J, with 5 bases between. The CDR3 is CASSLIGTDTQYF. In nucleotides, the CDR3 is TGTGCCAGCAGCTTAATAGGGACAGATACGCAGTATTTT.

This clone is judged medium-sized. This specimen includes other DNA sequences encoding the same CDR3. The V call is TRBV12-5, the J call TRBJ2-7, with no clear D. V was shortened by 4 bases and J by 4 bases, with 5 bases between the two germline ends. The V gene's germline CDR1 is LGHNT and CDR2 FRNRAP. CDR3 length: 11 amino acids. The CDR3 loop reads CASGWAYEQYF. The CDR3 region has the DNA TGTGCTAGTGGTTGGGCGTACGAGCAGTACTTC.

This chain uses TRBV10-3 with TRBJ2-7; D uncertain. The CDR3 has 16 amino acids. V gave up 2 bases and J gave up 6 bases, with 20 bases separating them. Germline-derived CDR1 and CDR2 are ENHRY and SYGVKD. This CDR3 is CAISEPWAPQPPEQYF. The CDR3 bases are TGTGCCATCAGTGAGCCCTGGGCCCCTCAGCCCCCCGAGCAGTACTTC.

The genes are TRBV13 and TRBJ1-5; D gene unclear. The V end was cut by 4 bases, the J end by 3 bases, with 4 bases between. The germline gives CDR1 PRHDT, CDR2 FYEKMQ (reference sequence). This CDR3 contains 12 residues. The CDR3 DNA is TGTGCCAGCAGCTCGCCCAATCAGCCCCAGCATTTT. Protein sequence: CASSSPNQPQHF.